The 7 T cell receptor beta chains below come from one sample, sequenced in a study of T-cell memory formation after mild COVID-19. TCRdb ran MiXCR on the 5' RACE reads and lists one entry per CDR3 protein. The sample contains about 420,000 distinct CDR3 sequences, about 22% of which appear only once. The sample taken for sequencing was PBMCs or a T cell subset sorted from them (not recorded which). All receptors derive from an adult woman who had mild COVID-19 (a few samples of this study predate the infection). Cell type and time point are not known.

This clonotype showed up just a few times. The chain uses TRBV7-2 and TRBJ2-4, with no clear D. Trimming stripped 2 bases from V and 7 bases from J, with 6 bases between. The CDR3 totals 12 residues. Germline-derived CDR1 and CDR2 are SGHTA and FQGNSA. The DNA of the CDR3 is TGTGCCAGCAGCTTAAATTCGAACATTCAGTACTTC. Translated, it gives CASSLNSNIQYF.

This clonotype was detected only a few times. The V and J genes are TRBV7-9 and TRBJ1-4; no clear D. This CDR3 is built from 15 residues. Germline lookup yields CDR1 SEHNR and CDR2 FQNEAQ (reference sequence). The germline V and J ends were trimmed by 5 bases and 0 bases, with 10 bases remaining between them. CDR3 bases: TGTGCCAGCAGCCCCCACGCTACAACTAATGAAAAACTGTTTTTT. It specifies CASSPHATTNEKLFF.

The chain joins TRBV6-5 to TRBJ1-1; TRBD1 matches 8 bases. The J segment lost 5 bases and the V segment lost 2 bases, leaving 10 bases of the junction unmatched. The germline CDR1 and CDR2 sequences are MNHEY and SVGAGI. The CDR3 runs to 16 residues. The CDR3 is CASSYQGAGRRTEAFF. DNA of the CDR3: TGTGCCAGCAGTTACCAGGGGGCAGGGAGAAGGACTGAAGCTTTCTTT.

This clonotype was recorded a few times. V and J are TRBV14 and TRBJ2-3; weak D call: TRBD2 (6 bases). This CDR3 comprises 15 residues. Looked up from germline, CDR1 is SGHDN and CDR2 is FVKESK. V lost 1 base, J lost 0 bases, and 8 bases lay in between. Written as DNA, the CDR3 is TGTGCCAGCAGCCAAGTGGGGGGAAGCACAGATACGCAGTATTTT. Translated, it gives CASSQVGGSTDTQYF.

This clonotype was seen a few times. CDR3 in DNA: TGCAGTGCTACCGGGACAGAGGTAGCGAACACTGAAGCTTTCTTT. Translating gives CSATGTEVANTEAFF. The V and J genes are TRBV20-1 and TRBJ1-1; 7 bases map to TRBD1. CDR3 length: 15 amino acids. Trimming removed 4 bases from V and 1 base from J; junction bases left unmatched: 9. Per the germline V gene, CDR1 is DFQATT and CDR2 is SNEGSKA (reference sequence).

The rearrangement links TRBV24-1 to TRBJ2-6; 7 bases are a match to TRBD1. Unmatched junction bases numbered 10, after V lost 3 bases and J lost 0 bases. The CDR3 runs to 19 residues. Germline V gene sequence: CDR1 KGHDR, CDR2 SFDVKD. CDR3 loop: CATSDPYDRVGSGANVLTF. CDR3 bases: TGTGCCACCAGTGATCCATACGACAGGGTAGGCTCTGGGGCCAACGTCCTGACTTTC.

The V and J genes are TRBV12-3 or TRBV12-4 and TRBJ2-7, with D uncertain. This CDR3 is 13 amino acids long. V shed 6 bases and J shed 6 bases, with 15 bases lying between them. In DNA form, the CDR3 reads TGTGCCAGCAGCCCCCAACCCCCGACCGAGCAGTACTTC. The encoded protein is CASSPQPPTEQYF.